This T cell receptor beta chain is drawn from a study of T cells in Graves' hyperthyroidism and ophthalmopathy. RNA transcripts provided the source from which TCR beta CDR3 regions were amplified. First-round RT-PCR with HTBI primers amplified the TCR CDR3 region. MiXCR was run by TCRdb on the multiplex PCR reads, yielding one entry per CDR3 protein. The sample has a few hundred thousand distinct CDR3 sequences, 14% seen once. The sequencing input was blood. The TCR sequence derives from a young woman with Graves' hyperthyroidism.

The chain's CDR3 is CASSQAEREVSYEQYF. The CDR3 DNA is TGTGCCAGCAGCCAAGCCGAGCGGGAAGTATCCTACGAGCAGTACTTC. The chain joins TRBV14 to TRBJ2-7; 7 nucleotides agree with TRBD2. The CDR3 sequence is 16 residues long. With 1 base clipped from V and 1 base from J, the junction kept 7 bases outside the gene matches. Per germline, CDR1 SGHDN and CDR2 FVKESK.